These 28 T cell receptor beta chains were all obtained from the same sample, sequenced in a study of spatial heterogeneity in lung cancer. One entry per CDR3 protein results from TCRdb running MiXCR on the 5' RACE reads. The repertoire consists of approximately 16,000 distinct CDR3 sequences, with around 5.9% occurring once and the leading ten covering about 25%. Time point: blood at routine non-recurrence follow-up after resection. The sequenced sample was PBMCs, obtained at follow-up. These TCRs come from a male donor with early-stage non-small cell lung cancer.

The sample holds many counts of this clonotype. The J gene is TRBJ2-1, the V gene TRBV4-1; 12 positions match TRBD2. The CDR3 sequence is 18 residues long. With 4 bases clipped from V and 2 bases from J, the junction kept 9 bases outside the gene matches. Germline values: CDR1 MGHRA, CDR2 YSYEKL. CDR3 coding DNA: TGCGCCAGCAGCCCAAGGACTAGCGGGACGCCCCCCTACAATGAGCAGTTCTTC. Amino acids: CASSPRTSGTPPYNEQFF.

The chain links TRBV2 to TRBJ2-3, with D uncertain. The CDR3 runs 13 residues. Germline CDR1 and CDR2: SNHLY and FYNNEI. V lost 5 bases and J 6 bases, leaving 12 bases between the germline ends. In nucleotides, the CDR3 is TGTGCCAGCAGTCCCCCCCACCCGGATACGCAGTATTTT. Translation gives CASSPPHPDTQYF.

This clonotype occurred many times. This chain links TRBV28 with TRBJ2-1, with TRBD2 matching over 13 bases. This CDR3 is built from 21 residues. With V trimmed by 3 bases and J by 0 bases, 14 bases remained unmatched. CDR1 is MDHEN, CDR2 SYDVKM, per germline. CDR3 sequence reads: CASSFGPPGLAGRGSYNEQFF. The CDR3 DNA reads TGTGCCAGCAGTTTCGGCCCGCCGGGACTAGCGGGGAGGGGCTCCTACAATGAGCAGTTCTTC.

This clonotype was seen many times. The chain is built from TRBV12-3 or TRBV12-4 and TRBJ2-3, with a tentative D call TRBD2 (5 bases). Trimming removed 4 bases from V and 3 bases from J, with 5 bases in between. CDR3 length: 12 residues. The CDR3 DNA follows: TGTGCCAGCAGTTCGGGGACAGATACGCAGTATTTT. Translation gives CASSSGTDTQYF.

This clonotype was detected many times. The chain carries TRBV6-1 and TRBJ2-1, with 9 bases aligning to TRBD2. The V gene's germline CDR1 is MNHNS and CDR2 SASEGT. This CDR3 comprises 15 residues. V dropped 7 bases and J dropped 1; count of bases not matched to a gene: 5. The CDR3 nucleotides read TGTGCCAGCAATGGAGGACTAGCGTCCTACAATGAGCAGTTCTTC. This translates into CASNGGLASYNEQFF.

This clonotype was seen many times. The rearrangement uses TRBV27 and TRBJ2-1; 13 positions match TRBD2. The germline CDR1 and CDR2 sequences are MNHEY and SMNVEV (reference sequence). The CDR3 consists of 13 residues. V was pared by 8 bases and J by 8 bases, with 3 bases of the junction left unmatched. CDR3 sequence: CASRLAGGDEQFF. CDR3 bases: TGTGCCAGCCGACTAGCGGGAGGTGATGAGCAGTTCTTC.

This clonotype was counted ten times or more. V gene TRBV5-6 combines with J gene TRBJ1-5, with D possibly matching TRBD1 (5 bases). Germline V lookup: CDR1 SGHDT, CDR2 YYEEEE. The CDR3 totals 14 residues. Between the trimmed V and J ends, which lost 6 bases and 6 bases, there was a span of 16 bases. The CDR3 spells CASTAGGDRQPQHF. The CDR3 DNA follows: TGTGCCAGCACCGCGGGGGGGGATCGTCAGCCCCAGCATTTT.

In this sample, this clonotype turned up many times. The rearrangement uses TRBV5-1 and TRBJ1-2; no clear D gene. CDR3 length equals 16 residues. The V gene's germline CDR1 is SGHRS and CDR2 YFSETQ. V lost 3 bases and J 3 bases, leaving 18 bases between the germline ends. The CDR3 protein is CASSSDGLGFDYGYTF. Written as DNA, the CDR3 is TGCGCCAGCAGCTCTGATGGACTGGGTTTTGACTATGGCTACACCTTC.

This clonotype was recorded many times. The chain has TRBV7-2 and TRBJ2-1, with 9 bases fitting TRBD1. Germline-derived CDR1 and CDR2 are SGHTA and FQGNSA. The CDR3 consists of 15 residues. Germline trimming cut 3 bases from V and 4 bases from J; bases unmatched to any gene: 4. The CDR3 reads CASSLGQGEYNEQFF. In DNA, the CDR3 is TGTGCCAGCAGCTTGGGACAGGGCGAATACAATGAGCAGTTCTTC.

This clonotype has ten or more counts. This chain uses TRBV9 with TRBJ2-7, with D possibly matching TRBD2 (5 bases). CDR3 length: 15 residues. The germline V and J ends were trimmed by 0 bases and 4 bases, with 14 bases remaining between them. Looked up from germline, CDR1 is SGDLS and CDR2 is YYNGEE. The CDR3 DNA follows: TGTGCCAGCAGCGTAGCCAGCGGCCCCCTTTACGAGCAGTACTTC. This gives the protein CASSVASGPLYEQYF.

This clonotype has only a few counts. The chain joins TRBV7-8 to TRBJ2-7; D is unclear. With 3 bases removed from V and 6 bases from J, the gap between germline ends came to 12 bases. CDR3 size: 13 residues. CDR1 SGHVS and CDR2 FQNEAQ come from the germline V gene. The CDR3 DNA reads TGTGCCAGCAGCTTCATCCGAATGGGCGAGCAGTACTTC. Its translation is CASSFIRMGEQYF.

This clonotype has ten or more counts. The chain combines TRBV20-1 with TRBJ1-5; 10 bases agree with TRBD1. Germline assignment: CDR1 DFQATT and CDR2 SNEGSKA (reference sequence). V trimming: 2 bases; J trimming: 5 bases; junction bases outside the gene matches: 3. There are 14 residues in the CDR3. The CDR3: CSARSGTGDQPQHF. DNA of the CDR3: TGCAGTGCTAGAAGCGGGACAGGGGATCAGCCCCAGCATTTT.

In this sample, this clonotype is medium-sized (0.01 to 0.1%). The chain combines TRBV7-2 with TRBJ2-3, with 7 bases identical to TRBD2. CDR1 is SGHTA, CDR2 FQGNSA, per germline. The CDR3 totals 15 residues. V shed 2 bases and J 5 bases; nucleotides not matched to a gene: 7. CDR3 amino acids: CASSLTGAGLDTQYF. CDR3 bases: TGTGCCAGCAGCTTAACCGGAGCGGGACTAGATACGCAGTATTTT.

This clonotype came up many times. The V gene is TRBV7-2, the J gene TRBJ2-2, with D possibly matching TRBD2 (6 bases). The CDR3 runs to 15 residues. In germline, CDR1 is SGHTA, CDR2 FQGNSA. Trimming removed 2 bases from V and 5 bases from J, with 12 bases in between. CDR3 amino acids: CASSLWAGRTGELFF. The CDR3 DNA sequence: TGTGCCAGCAGCTTATGGGCGGGACGTACCGGGGAGCTGTTTTTT.

This clonotype was observed at least ten times. The chain employs TRBV28 and TRBJ1-2, with D possibly being TRBD1 (5 bases). Looked up from germline, CDR1 is MDHEN and CDR2 is SYDVKM. Deletions cut 8 bases from V and 5 bases from J, with 9 bases between. CDR3 size: 11 residues. CDR3 sequence reads: CASGGRYGYTF. The CDR3 DNA sequence: TGTGCCAGCGGGGGGAGATATGGCTACACCTTC.

This clonotype turned up a few times. The chain links TRBV3-1 to TRBJ2-5; D call uncertain. Trimming stripped 8 bases from V and 0 bases from J, with 16 bases between. Per the germline V gene, CDR1 is LGHDT and CDR2 is YNNKEL (reference sequence). This CDR3 has 15 amino acids. The CDR3, as DNA: TGTGCCAGCCAATTGACAACGGCGTACCAAGAGACCCAGTACTTC. It codes for CASQLTTAYQETQYF.

This clonotype appeared many times. The chain employs TRBV2 and TRBJ2-1; D is ambiguous. Germline assignment: CDR1 SNHLY and CDR2 FYNNEI. The CDR3 runs to 14 residues. V gave up 1 base and J gave up 2 bases, with 6 bases separating them. CDR3 coding DNA: TGTGCCAGCAGTGAAGGGTCCACCTACAATGAGCAGTTCTTC. As protein: CASSEGSTYNEQFF.

This clonotype appeared many times. The rearrangement uses TRBV30 and TRBJ2-1, with D possibly being TRBD2 (5 bases). Germline V gives CDR1 GTSNPN, CDR2 SVGIG (reference sequence). The CDR3 spans 14 residues. V gave up 1 base and J gave up 7 bases, with 14 bases separating them. The DNA for the CDR3 is TGTGCCTGGAGTGCCACCGGCGGGTGGAATGAGCAGTTCTTC. Amino acids: CAWSATGGWNEQFF.

Note on this clonotype: Its ends do not fully match the called genes, so a read error is possible. The chain carries TRBV7-2 and TRBJ1-3; no definite D call. CDR3 length: 16 residues. Germline values: CDR1 SGHTA, CDR2 FQGNSA. The CDR3 bases are TGTGCCGGCAGCTTTCCTTTGATTGGGTCTGGAAACACCATATATTTT. Its protein is CAGSFPLIGSGNTIYF.

This clonotype was recorded many times. The V call is TRBV27, the J call TRBJ1-1, with no clear D. V was clipped by 7 bases and J by 0 bases, with 12 bases between them. The CDR3 has 14 residues. From germline, CDR1 is MNHEY and CDR2 SMNVEV (reference sequence). CDR3 loop: CASKGGSMNTEAFF. The CDR3 bases are TGTGCCAGCAAGGGAGGCTCCATGAACACTGAAGCTTTCTTT.

This clonotype was observed many times. The rearrangement joins TRBV21-1 to TRBJ2-3; the table names TRBD2, a call not compared with the DNA. TRBV21-1 is reported as a pseudogene. The CDR3 is 18 amino acids. The CDR3 loop reads CASSKGGGLAGASDTQYF. The CDR3, as DNA: TGTGCCAGCAGCAAAGGGGGAGGACTAGCGGGAGCATCGGATACGCAGTATTTT.

This clonotype was detected many times. This rearrangement joins TRBV6-5 to TRBJ1-2, with D perhaps TRBD1 (5 bases). Germline CDR1 reads MNHEY; CDR2 reads SVGAGI. The V gene lost 0 bases and the J gene lost 1 base, with 9 bases spanning the gap. The CDR3 totals 15 residues. CDR3 DNA sequence: TGTGCCAGCAGTTACTCGCTCGGGGGTAACTATGGCTACACCTTC. Protein: CASSYSLGGNYGYTF.

This clonotype was seen ten or more times. The CDR3: CASSIGEANQPQHF. The CDR3 DNA sequence: TGTGCCAGCAGCATAGGGGAGGCCAATCAGCCCCAGCATTTT. This sequence joins TRBV11-2 and TRBJ1-5, with TRBD1 as a possible D gene (5 bases). V lost 5 bases to trimming and J lost 3 bases, with 11 bases between them. CDR3 length: 14 amino acids. Germline assignment: CDR1 SGHAT and CDR2 FQNNGV.

This clonotype appeared many times. The chain carries TRBV10-3 and TRBJ2-5; D unresolved. The CDR3 spans 12 residues. CDR1 ENHRY and CDR2 SYGVKD come from the germline V gene. V was trimmed by 3 bases and J by 8 bases, leaving 10 bases between them. As DNA, the CDR3 is TGTGCCATCAGTGAAACAAGGGAAACCCAGTACTTC. Translation: CAISETRETQYF.

This clonotype was detected many times. This chain links TRBV24-1 with TRBJ1-2; D not resolved. Germline V gene lookup returns CDR1 KGHDR and CDR2 SFDVKD. Trimming took off 7 bases at V and 8 bases at J, with 13 bases between the two ends. This CDR3 region has 12 residues. The chain's CDR3 is CATSIPGVGYTF. CDR3 DNA: TGTGCCACCAGCATTCCGGGAGTCGGCTACACCTTC.

This clonotype was counted ten times or more. V gene TRBV7-2 combines with J gene TRBJ1-4; tentative D call: TRBD1 (6 bases). This CDR3 contains 15 residues. CDR1 is SGHTA, CDR2 FQGNSA, per germline. Trimming removed 5 bases at V and 8 bases at J, with 18 bases between. CDR3 protein: CASSQRGGRMEKLFF. For the CDR3, the DNA is TGTGCCAGCAGCCAGCGGGGGGGGCGAATGGAAAAACTGTTTTTT.

This clonotype occurred many times. The CDR3 loop is CASSLEGMGDEQFF. CDR3 sequence (DNA): TGTGCCAGCAGTTTAGAGGGTATGGGGGATGAGCAGTTCTTC. The V gene is TRBV27, the J gene TRBJ2-1, with D perhaps matching TRBD1 or TRBD2 (5 bases each). This CDR3 has 14 residues. Germline V gene sequence: CDR1 MNHEY, CDR2 SMNVEV (reference sequence). The V end lost 2 bases, the J end lost 8 bases, and 13 bases lay between the germline ends.

At least ten counts were recorded for this clonotype. The rearrangement links TRBV30 to TRBJ2-1, with D possibly matching TRBD2 (6 bases). V was pared by 5 bases and J by 15 bases, with 20 bases between. In germline, CDR1 is GTSNPN, CDR2 SVGIG (reference sequence). The length of the CDR3 is 12 residues. CDR3 sequence: CAWGTPGTGGFF. The CDR3 coding sequence is TGTGCCTGGGGAACTCCCGGGACTGGGGGGTTCTTC.